The rows below give T cell receptor beta chains drawn from one sample of a study of shared clonotypes between healthy human individuals. Sequenced by immunoSEQ multiplex PCR; TCRdb stores in-frame clones only, minus some. The sample records approximately 2.3 million clones, 90% to 95% being singletons. The sample consisted of naive CD4+ T cells from PBMCs. The receptors were gathered from a man younger than 35 in good health. Some clones in this sample may be carry-over from other donors' samples. Each CDR3 is given with its conserved first and last residue. The order of the fields is D gene, V gene, J gene, clone size, CDR3 protein, CDR3 DNA. D genes are given only for firm matches. Clone size is given for some rows only: seen once, a few or many times, or a class if the clone is expanded.

D: NA; V: TRBV6-1; J: TRBJ2-1; size: once; CDR3: CASSRPGLGNEQFF; DNA: TGTGCCAGCAGTAGACCGGGACTCGGAAATGAGCAGTTCTTC
D: NA; V: TRBV27; J: TRBJ1-2; size: NA; CDR3: CASSKTGKGRSGYTF; DNA: TGTGCCAGCAGTAAGACAGGAAAGGGTCGGTCTGGCTACACCTTC
D: NA; V: TRBV5-1; J: TRBJ2-1; size: NA; CDR3: CASSLVGGTVNEQFF; DNA: TGCGCCAGCAGCTTGGTGGGCGGGACTGTCAATGAGCAGTTCTTC
D: NA; V: TRBV10-3; J: TRBJ1-1; size: NA; CDR3: CAISPTGQNTEAFF; DNA: TGTGCCATCAGCCCTACTGGACAGAACACTGAAGCTTTCTTT
D: NA; V: TRBV18; J: TRBJ2-5; size: NA; CDR3: CASSPTGAGETQYF; DNA: TGTGCCAGCTCACCGACAGGCGCCGGGGAGACCCAGTACTTC
D: NA; V: TRBV28; J: TRBJ1-4; size: NA; CDR3: CASSYILQGWETNEKLFF; DNA: TGTGCCAGCAGCTACATCTTACAGGGTTGGGAAACTAATGAAAAACTGTTTTTT
D: NA; V: TRBV11-3; J: TRBJ2-7; size: NA; CDR3: CASSLGTGTPRDEQYF; DNA: TGTGCCAGCAGCCTAGGAACCGGGACCCCCAGGGACGAGCAGTACTTC
D: NA; V: TRBV5-1; J: TRBJ2-7; size: NA; CDR3: CASSLAHGSSYEQYF; DNA: TGCGCCAGCAGCTTGGCCCACGGCAGCTCCTACGAGCAGTACTTC
D: TRBD2; V: TRBV28; J: TRBJ2-1; size: NA; CDR3: CASRIGLAGGYNEQFF; DNA: TGTGCCAGCAGAATCGGTTTAGCGGGTGGATACAATGAGCAGTTCTTC
D: TRBD2; V: TRBV6-5; J: TRBJ2-1; size: NA; CDR3: CASSYSGLAVYNEQFF; DNA: TGTGCCAGCAGTTACTCTGGACTAGCGGTCTACAATGAGCAGTTCTTC
D: NA; V: TRBV18; J: TRBJ1-1; size: NA; CDR3: CASSLREGTEAFF; DNA: TGTGCCAGCTCACTCAGGGAGGGGACTGAAGCTTTCTTT
D: TRBD1; V: TRBV5-1; J: TRBJ2-2; size: NA; CDR3: CASSPRQGTNTGELFF; DNA: TGCGCCAGCAGCCCCCGACAGGGTACGAACACCGGGGAGCTGTTTTTT
D: TRBD2; V: TRBV27; J: TRBJ2-7; size: NA; CDR3: CASSLVAGGHEQYF; DNA: TGTGCCAGCAGTTTAGTCGCGGGAGGCCACGAGCAGTACTTC
D: NA; V: TRBV6-6; J: TRBJ2-5; size: NA; CDR3: CASSYSTNQETQYF; DNA: TGTGCCAGCAGTTACTCGACCAACCAAGAGACCCAGTACTTC
D: TRBD2; V: TRBV7-3; J: TRBJ2-1; size: NA; CDR3: CASSSRAASGRALEQFF; DNA: TGTGCCAGCAGCTCCCGGGCGGCGAGCGGGAGGGCCCTCGAGCAGTTCTTC
D: NA; V: TRBV10-3; J: TRBJ2-2; size: once; CDR3: CAISEQRAGPGTGELFF; DNA: TGTGCCATCAGTGAGCAAAGGGCAGGGCCGGGCACCGGGGAGCTGTTTTTT
D: NA; V: TRBV29-1; J: TRBJ2-1; size: NA; CDR3: CSVDGPYNEQFF; DNA: TGCAGCGTTGATGGCCCCTACAATGAGCAGTTCTTC
D: NA; V: TRBV6-6; J: TRBJ1-2; size: NA; CDR3: CASSGPRDRLYGYTF; DNA: TGTGCCAGCAGTGGTCCGCGGGACCGACTCTATGGCTACACCTTC
D: NA; V: TRBV2; J: TRBJ1-3; size: NA; CDR3: CASSQDRSSGNTIYF; DNA: TGTGCCAGCAGCCAAGACAGGTCCTCTGGAAACACCATATATTTT
D: NA; V: TRBV9; J: TRBJ2-5; size: NA; CDR3: CASSSPWGGFGETQYF; DNA: TGTGCCAGCAGCTCCCCGTGGGGGGGCTTCGGAGAGACCCAGTACTTC
D: NA; V: TRBV9; J: TRBJ1-3; size: NA; CDR3: CASSVTGSGNTIYF; DNA: TGTGCCAGCAGCGTAACGGGCTCTGGAAACACCATATATTTT
D: NA; V: TRBV5-1; J: TRBJ2-2; size: NA; CDR3: CASMGELFF; DNA: TGCGCCAGCATGGGGGAGCTGTTTTTT
D: TRBD2; V: TRBV5-4; J: TRBJ2-5; size: NA; CDR3: CASSSLAGGPGETQYF; DNA: TGTGCCAGCAGCTCACTAGCGGGAGGGCCGGGTGAGACCCAGTACTTC
D: NA; V: TRBV5-1; J: TRBJ2-6; size: NA; CDR3: CASSFDTGANVLTF; DNA: TGCGCCAGCAGCTTTGACACAGGGGCCAACGTCCTGACTTTC
D: NA; V: TRBV5-1; J: TRBJ2-5; size: NA; CDR3: CASSPGHEETQYF; DNA: TGCGCCAGCAGCCCTGGACACGAGGAGACCCAGTACTTC
D: NA; V: TRBV5-4; J: TRBJ2-7; size: NA; CDR3: CASSPPGQNRYEQYF; DNA: TGTGCCAGCAGCCCACCCGGACAAAACCGGTACGAGCAGTACTTC
D: TRBD2; V: TRBV6-1; J: TRBJ2-1; size: NA; CDR3: CASILAGGTYNEQFF; DNA: TGTGCCAGCATTCTGGCGGGAGGGACCTACAATGAGCAGTTCTTC
D: TRBD2; V: TRBV28; J: TRBJ2-1; size: NA; CDR3: CASSVLGEGEFF; DNA: TGTGCCAGCAGTGTCCTGGGGGAGGGAGAGTTCTTC
D: TRBD1; V: TRBV2; J: TRBJ2-7; size: NA; CDR3: CASKLGTGEYEQYF; DNA: TGTGCCAGCAAGCTCGGGACAGGGGAGTACGAGCAGTACTTC
D: TRBD1; V: TRBV6-5; J: TRBJ2-3; size: once; CDR3: CATRDRGSTDTQYF; DNA: TGTGCAACTCGGGACAGGGGTAGCACAGATACGCAGTATTTT
D: NA; V: TRBV2; J: TRBJ1-4; size: NA; CDR3: CASSRQPATNEKLFF; DNA: TGTGCCAGCAGCCGTCAACCTGCAACTAATGAAAAACTGTTTTTT
D: TRBD1; V: TRBV7-9; J: TRBJ2-5; size: NA; CDR3: CASSLGTGQETQYF; DNA: TGTGCCAGCAGCTTAGGGACAGGGCAAGAGACCCAGTACTTC
D: NA; V: TRBV30; J: TRBJ1-5; size: few; CDR3: CAWSVDSNQPQHF; DNA: TGTGCCTGGAGTGTCGATAGCAATCAGCCCCAGCATTTT
D: TRBD1; V: TRBV4-2; J: TRBJ1-4; size: NA; CDR3: CASSRDRNRGTWANEKLFF; DNA: TGTGCCAGCAGCCGGGACAGGAACCGAGGAACGTGGGCTAATGAAAAACTGTTTTTT
D: TRBD1; V: TRBV28; J: TRBJ2-7; size: NA; CDR3: CASHRGSSYEQYF; DNA: TGTGCCAGCCACAGGGGTTCCTCCTACGAGCAGTACTTC
D: TRBD1; V: TRBV7-8; J: TRBJ2-2; size: once; CDR3: CASSLGERQGVSGELFF; DNA: TGTGCCAGCAGCTTAGGGGAGCGACAGGGGGTATCCGGGGAGCTGTTTTTT
D: NA; V: TRBV27; J: TRBJ1-1; size: NA; CDR3: CASSHREDSRNTEAFF; DNA: TGTGCCAGCAGCCACAGGGAGGACAGTAGGAACACTGAAGCTTTCTTT
D: TRBD1; V: TRBV27; J: TRBJ2-5; size: NA; CDR3: CASSFIPLRQGSWRETQYF; DNA: TGTGCCAGCAGTTTCATCCCATTACGACAGGGCTCTTGGCGAGAGACCCAGTACTTC
D: NA; V: TRBV5-1; J: TRBJ2-2; size: NA; CDR3: CASSLRGSGELFF; DNA: TGCGCCAGCAGCTTACGTGGATCCGGGGAGCTGTTTTTT
D: NA; V: TRBV5-4; J: TRBJ2-7; size: NA; CDR3: CASSLGRAGGSYEQYF; DNA: TGTGCCAGCAGCTTGGGGCGCGCAGGGGGGTCCTACGAGCAGTACTTC